One sample yielded the 24 T cell receptor beta chains listed below, sequenced in a study of blood T cell repertoires in COVID-19. Data came from immunoSEQ multiplex PCR; TCRdb stores just in-frame clones and leaves some out. The data hold 130,000 or so clones, with approximately 84% observed a single time. Sequences were obtained from peripheral blood. Receptors were obtained from an elderly woman with acute or convalescent COVID-19.

V gene TRBV30 combines with J gene TRBJ2-3, with TRBD2 matching 7 bases. Germline trimming cut 1 base from V and 0 bases from J; bases unmatched to any gene: 1. Germline V gene lookup returns CDR1 GTSNPN and CDR2 SVGIG (reference sequence). This CDR3 contains 14 residues. CDR3 in DNA: TGTGCCTGGAGTGGACTAGCTAGCACAGATACGCAGTATTTT. Protein sequence: CAWSGLASTDTQYF.

The chain joins TRBV6-5 to TRBJ2-7; 7 bases map to TRBD1. The V gene's germline CDR1 is MNHEY and CDR2 SVGAGI. The CDR3 totals 15 residues. J lost 0 bases, V lost 5 bases, and 7 bases had no gene match. The CDR3 here is CASSRQGPISYEQYF. As DNA, the CDR3 is TGTGCCAGCAGTAGACAGGGCCCCATCTCCTACGAGCAGTACTTC.

This chain links TRBV24-1 with TRBJ2-5; 9 bases align to TRBD2. The CDR3 consists of 15 residues. Germline lookup yields CDR1 KGHDR and CDR2 SFDVKD. The CDR3 bases are TGTAGGCGGGGGGGCCCTCCGTGTTTAGAAGAGACCCAGTACTTC. Translating gives CRRGGPPCLEETQYF.

The rearrangement joins TRBV2 to TRBJ2-2, with D possibly matching TRBD2 (6 bases). The CDR3 consists of 15 residues. CDR1 and CDR2 (germline): SNHLY, FYNNEI. Trimming cost V 5 bases and J 2 bases, with 12 bases left between them. CDR3 protein: CASSRDSLNTGELFF. DNA of the CDR3: TGTGCCAGCAGTCGGGACTCACTAAACACCGGGGAGCTGTTTTTT.

The chain uses TRBV15 and TRBJ2-7, with 14 bases that match TRBD2. V lost 0 bases, J lost 2 bases, and 12 bases stayed unmatched. Germline V gene data show CDR1 as LNHNV and CDR2 as YYDKDF (reference sequence). The CDR3 totals 20 residues. CDR3 protein: CATSRDLLGTSGSRAYEQYF. CDR3 in DNA: TGTGCCACCAGCAGAGATCTCTTGGGGACTAGCGGGAGTAGGGCCTACGAGCAGTACTTC.

V gene TRBV9 combines with J gene TRBJ1-1; tentatively, D is TRBD1 (5 bases). Looked up from germline, CDR1 is SGDLS and CDR2 is YYNGEE. The V and J ends lost 4 bases and 2 bases respectively, with 12 bases between them. The CDR3 is 14 amino acids. The CDR3 is CASSPRGLNTEAFF. The DNA of the CDR3 is TGTGCCAGCAGCCCGCGGGGCCTAAACACTGAAGCTTTCTTT.

The sample holds one count of this clone. The chain carries TRBV2 and TRBJ1-1; D may be TRBD1 (5 bases). The V end lost 8 bases, the J end lost 2 bases, and 15 bases lay between the germline ends. CDR1 and CDR2 (germline): SNHLY, FYNNEI. The CDR3 length is 14 residues. In nucleotides, the CDR3 is TGTGCCAGCCACGGGGGTCTGGTTAACACTGAAGCTTTCTTT. It is translated as CASHGGLVNTEAFF.

The chain combines TRBV3-1 (or the pseudogene TRBV3-2) with TRBJ2-7; 8 bases align to TRBD2. The CDR3 spans 14 residues. The V gene end was trimmed by 4 bases and the J gene end by 7 bases; junction bases not matched to a gene: 9. Germline CDR1 reads LGHDT; CDR2 reads YNNKEL (reference sequence). The CDR3 reads CASSPGTRRGEQYF. The CDR3 DNA reads as TGTGCCAGCAGCCCCGGGACTAGGAGGGGTGAGCAGTACTTC.

V usage is TRBV19 and J usage is TRBJ2-2; 7 bases map to TRBD2. V was pared by 4 bases and J by 5 bases, with 10 bases of the junction left unmatched. CDR1 LNHDA and CDR2 SQIVND come from the germline V gene (reference sequence). The CDR3 contains 16 residues. CDR3 sequence: CASSKRLAGGTGELFF. The CDR3 DNA reads TGTGCCAGTAGTAAAAGACTAGCCGGGGGAACCGGGGAGCTGTTTTTT.

V gene TRBV29-1 combines with J gene TRBJ1-2; D not certain. Trimming stripped 4 bases from V and 4 bases from J, with 16 bases between. The CDR3 runs 14 residues. Germline lookup yields CDR1 SQVTM and CDR2 ANQGSEA. CDR3 DNA: TGCAGCGTTGTCGATTTGCGGGTGCCCTATGGCTACACCTTC. This codes for CSVVDLRVPYGYTF. Variable domain in full (rest from reference TRBV29-1 and TRBJ1-2): SAVISQKPSRDICQRGTSLTIQCQVDSQVTMMFWYRQQPGQSLTLIATANQGSEATYESGFVIDKFPISRPNLTFSTLTVSNMSPEDSSIYLCSVVDLRVPYGYTFGSGTRLTVV.

This chain links TRBV11-3 with TRBJ2-1; 9 bases fit TRBD1. V dropped 5 bases and J dropped 4; count of bases not matched to a gene: 6. Germline V gene lookup returns CDR1 SGHNT and CDR2 YENEEA. The CDR3 covers 15 residues. Here the CDR3 reads CASSVGTGTYNEQFF. For the CDR3, the DNA is TGTGCCAGCAGCGTCGGGACAGGGACATACAATGAGCAGTTCTTC.

A single count supports this clone. The chain joins TRBV12-3 or TRBV12-4 to TRBJ2-7, with 7 nucleotides matching TRBD1. This CDR3 contains 13 residues. Trimming took 5 bases from V and 6 from J; bases not matched to a gene: 7. The CDR3 loop reads CASSLDTGAEQYF. The CDR3 DNA reads TGTGCCAGCAGTCTAGACACAGGGGCCGAGCAGTACTTC.

The table lists this clone with a count of one. The chain joins TRBV6-6 to TRBJ2-3; 13 bases align to TRBD2. Germline CDR1 and CDR2: MNHNY and SVGAGI (reference sequence). The CDR3 spans 15 residues. J lost 4 bases, V lost 2 bases, and 0 bases had no gene match. The CDR3, as DNA: TGTGCCAGCAGTTACACTAGCGGGGGGGCAGATACGCAGTATTTT. Translating gives CASSYTSGGADTQYF.

The chain links TRBV7-2 to TRBJ2-5; D is possibly TRBD2 (7 bases). The CDR3 is made up of 16 amino acids. Germline V CDR1 and CDR2: SGHTA, FQGNSA. V lost 1 base and J 10 bases, leaving 22 bases between the germline ends. In nucleotides, the CDR3 is TGTGCCAGCAGCTTAGTGATCGGGGGGCCAGTTTCAGGCCAGTACTTC. This codes for CASSLVIGGPVSGQYF.

V is TRBV5-8 and J is TRBJ1-3; D is uncertain. Between the trimmed V and J ends, which lost 0 bases and 0 bases, there was a span of 10 bases. Germline V gene lookup returns CDR1 SGHTS and CDR2 YDEGEE. The CDR3 is 16 amino acids. CDR3 sequence (DNA): TGTGCCAGCAGCTTGGAGCGGGAATTCTCTGGAAACACCATATATTTT. As protein: CASSLEREFSGNTIYF.

V gene TRBV7-9 combines with J gene TRBJ2-5, with 14 bases aligning to TRBD2. The ends lost 0 bases at V and 2 bases at J; junction bases unmatched: 2. CDR1 is SEHNR and CDR2 is FQNEAQ in the germline V gene (reference sequence). The CDR3 runs to 17 residues. This CDR3 reads CASSLARTSGGQETQYF. The CDR3 DNA reads TGTGCCAGCAGCTTAGCTCGGACTAGCGGGGGGCAAGAGACCCAGTACTTC.

In this sample, this clone turned up a few times. V is TRBV11-2 and J is TRBJ1-1; D is unresolved. The CDR3 runs to 13 residues. V lost 3 bases to trimming and J lost 3 bases, with 8 bases between them. Germline lookup yields CDR1 SGHAT and CDR2 FQNNGV. CDR3 in DNA: TGTGCCAGCAGCTTTCAGCGGCACACTGAAGCTTTCTTT. The encoded protein is CASSFQRHTEAFF.

The V call is TRBV5-1, the J call TRBJ2-3, with 7 positions matching TRBD2. V gave up 1 base and J gave up 3 bases; unmatched junction bases: 5. CDR1 and CDR2 (germline): SGHRS, YFSETQ. This CDR3 contains 15 residues. This chain's CDR3 is CASSLRGVVTDTQYF. DNA of the CDR3: TGCGCCAGCAGCTTGCGGGGGGTAGTGACAGATACGCAGTATTTT.

The gene calls are TRBV5-5 and TRBJ1-6; unclear D gene. Germline V CDR1 and CDR2: SGHKS, YYEKEE (reference sequence). The CDR3 loop spans 14 amino acids. V lost 3 bases and J 8 bases, leaving 12 bases between the germline ends. CDR3 in amino acids: CASSSGAQDSPLHF. The CDR3, as DNA: TGTGCCAGCAGCTCGGGAGCCCAGGATTCACCCCTCCACTTT.

The chain has TRBV21-1 and TRBJ2-2; the listed D gene, TRBD2, was not tested against the DNA. TRBV21-1 is recorded as a pseudogene. The CDR3 loop spans 20 amino acids. This CDR3 reads CASSKDGGLAGWKYTGELFF. The CDR3 DNA reads as TGTGCCAGCAGCAAAGATGGCGGACTAGCGGGGTGGAAGTACACCGGGGAGCTGTTTTTT.

The genes are TRBV15 and TRBJ2-3; 7 nucleotides agree with TRBD1. Germline loops: CDR1 LNHNV, CDR2 YYDKDF (reference sequence). The CDR3 extends over 16 amino acids. The junction had 18 bases not matched to a gene; V was cut back by 5 bases and J by 10 bases. The DNA of the CDR3 is TGTGCCACCAGCGGATACAGGGGCAATTACCCTTCTCCGCAGTATTTT. Residues: CATSGYRGNYPSPQYF.

This chain links TRBV30 with TRBJ1-6; no clear D gene. Trimming removed 6 bases from V and 1 base from J, with 10 bases in between. Germline assignment: CDR1 GTSNPN and CDR2 SVGIG (reference sequence). The CDR3 has 14 residues. This CDR3 reads CACGVASYNSPLHF. Written as DNA, the CDR3 is TGTGCCTGCGGGGTTGCGTCCTATAATTCACCCCTCCACTTT.

The CDR3 nucleotides read TGCGCCAGCAGCAGGGGCGGCAGGCCCGCGGAGACCCAGTACTTC. It encodes CASSRGGRPAETQYF. V gene TRBV5-1 combines with J gene TRBJ2-5; possible D gene TRBD1, 5 bases. Germline V gene sequence: CDR1 SGHRS, CDR2 YFSETQ. CDR3 size: 15 residues. Trimming removed 4 bases at V and 5 bases at J, with 18 bases between.

The J gene is TRBJ1-2, the V gene TRBV12-3 or TRBV12-4, with TRBD1 matching over 7 bases. CDR3 length equals 13 residues. V trimming: 5 bases; J trimming: 3 bases; junction bases outside the gene matches: 3. As DNA, the CDR3 is TGTGCCAGCAGTCGACAGGGCGACTATGGCTACACCTTC. Its protein product is CASSRQGDYGYTF.